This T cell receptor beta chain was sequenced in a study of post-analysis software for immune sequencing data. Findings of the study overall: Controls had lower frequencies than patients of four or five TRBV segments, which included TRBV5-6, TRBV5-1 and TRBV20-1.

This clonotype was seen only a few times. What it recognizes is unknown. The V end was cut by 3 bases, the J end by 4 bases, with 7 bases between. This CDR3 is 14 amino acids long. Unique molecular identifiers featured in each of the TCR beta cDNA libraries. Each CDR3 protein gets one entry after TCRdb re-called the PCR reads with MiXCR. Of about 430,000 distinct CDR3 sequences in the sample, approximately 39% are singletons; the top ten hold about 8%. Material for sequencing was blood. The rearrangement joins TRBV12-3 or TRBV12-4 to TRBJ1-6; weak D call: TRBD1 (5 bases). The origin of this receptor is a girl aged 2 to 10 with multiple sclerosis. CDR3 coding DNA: TGTGCCAGCAGTTTGACAGAGTATAATTCACCCCTCCACTTT. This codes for CASSLTEYNSPLHF.